Below, 21 T cell receptor beta chains from the same sample are listed, as sequenced in a study of cytomegalovirus exposure and HLA in healthy donors. The PCR contained 60 Vbeta and 13 Jbeta primers. Assay used: immunoSEQ multiplex PCR; TCRdb lists only in-frame clones, some missing. The data hold some 120,000 clones, with around four fifths observed a single time. Sequenced: PBMCs. The receptors stem from a woman between 35 and 50 years old in good health and CMV-seropositive.

The rearrangement uses TRBV5-1 and TRBJ2-5; tentatively, D is TRBD1 (6 bases). V shed 5 bases and J shed 5 bases, with 13 bases lying between them. Germline CDR1 is SGHRS and CDR2 is YFSETQ. The CDR3 length is 13 residues. In DNA form, the CDR3 reads TGCGCCAGCAGGCTCAGGGGCGGCGAGACCCAGTACTTC. Protein sequence: CASRLRGGETQYF.

This chain connects TRBV5-5 to TRBJ2-7, with D perhaps TRBD1 (6 bases). The CDR3 length is 15 residues. Trimming removed 0 bases from V and 1 base from J, with 11 bases in between. Germline values: CDR1 SGHKS, CDR2 YYEKEE (reference sequence). The CDR3 DNA sequence: TGTGCCAGCAGCTTGGGTTATGGACAGTCCTACGAGCAGTACTTC. Translating gives CASSLGYGQSYEQYF.

This chain connects TRBV27 to TRBJ2-7, with TRBD2 matching 14 bases. V was pared by 5 bases and J by 2 bases, with 8 bases of the junction left unmatched. This CDR3 is 17 amino acids long. Germline loops: CDR1 MNHEY, CDR2 SMNVEV (reference sequence). The CDR3 is CASSLTPGLAGAYEQYF. CDR3 coding DNA: TGTGCCAGCAGTCTTACCCCGGGACTAGCGGGAGCCTACGAGCAGTACTTC.

On this clone: Lacking the conserved final phenylalanine or tryptophan, this CDR3 likely reflects a read error. Because the CDR3's place on the DNA is in doubt, the DNA is left out and the CDR3 is given as listed by TCRdb. V usage is TRBV7-9 and J usage is TRBJ2-7; TRBD1, the D gene given by the table, was not confirmed from the DNA. CDR1 SEHNR and CDR2 FQNEAQ come from the germline V gene (reference sequence). The length of the CDR3 is 12 amino acids, counting both ends. This CDR3 reads CASSLDGYRKAL.

V gene TRBV7-2 combines with J gene TRBJ2-7, with D tentatively TRBD1 (6 bases). CDR3 length: 13 residues. V lost 5 bases, J lost 0 bases, and 8 bases lay in between. The V gene's germline CDR1 is SGHTA and CDR2 FQGNSA. The CDR3 sequence is CASSRTDSYEQYF. CDR3 coding DNA: TGTGCCAGCAGCAGGACAGACTCCTACGAGCAGTACTTC. Together with reference TRBV7-2 and TRBJ2-7, the CDR3 gives the full variable domain: GAGVSQSPSNKVTEKGKDVELRCDPISGHTALYWYRQSLGQGLEFLIYFQGNSAPDKSGLPSDRFSAERTGGSVSTLTIQRTQQEDSAVYLCASSRTDSYEQYFGPGTRLTVT.

The chain combines TRBV13 with TRBJ2-1; D is possibly TRBD1 (7 bases). Germline-derived CDR1 and CDR2 are PRHDT and FYEKMQ (reference sequence). The CDR3 has 15 amino acids. Trimming shortened V by 4 bases and J by 8 bases, and 18 bases separated the two germline ends. The chain's CDR3 is CASSSNRGGNYEQFF. The CDR3 region has the DNA TGTGCCAGCAGCTCCAACAGGGGAGGTAACTATGAGCAGTTCTTC.

CDR3 sequence reads: CASSFGGRSAEAFF. The CDR3 coding sequence is TGTGCCAGCAGTTTCGGGGGGCGCAGCGCTGAAGCTTTCTTT. The V gene is TRBV28, the J gene TRBJ1-1, with D possibly TRBD1 on 6 matching bases. The germline gives CDR1 MDHEN, CDR2 SYDVKM. The CDR3 totals 14 residues. The V end lost 3 bases, the J end lost 6 bases, and 14 bases lay between the germline ends.

The genes are TRBV7-8 and TRBJ1-5, with 7 bases fitting TRBD1. This CDR3 spans 17 amino acids. The germline V gene encodes CDR1 SGHVS and CDR2 FQNEAQ. J was trimmed by 5 bases and V by 6 bases; bases with no gene match: 16. The CDR3 loop is CASSRTAPGQKYQPQHF. Here the CDR3 DNA reads TGTGCCAGCAGTCGAACTGCTCCGGGACAGAAATATCAGCCCCAGCATTTT.

This chain links TRBV6-5 with TRBJ2-7, with a tentative D call TRBD2 (6 bases). V was pared by 6 bases and J by 0 bases, with 15 bases between. The CDR3 runs to 15 residues. Germline values: CDR1 MNHEY, CDR2 SVGAGI. Here the CDR3 reads CASSLNGGTSYEQYF. The CDR3 DNA sequence: TGTGCCAGCAGCCTCAACGGCGGGACCTCCTACGAGCAGTACTTC.

The chain joins TRBV29-1 to TRBJ1-4; 8 bases are a match to TRBD1. Per germline, CDR1 SQVTM and CDR2 ANQGSEA. CDR3 length: 13 residues. After removal of 4 bases from V and 8 bases from J, the junction contained 6 bases not matched to a gene. The CDR3 DNA is TGCAGCGTTGGGGGACAGGAGGGGGAAAAACTGTTTTTT. This encodes CSVGGQEGEKLFF. Together with reference TRBV29-1 and TRBJ1-4, the CDR3 gives the full variable domain: SAVISQKPSRDICQRGTSLTIQCQVDSQVTMMFWYRQQPGQSLTLIATANQGSEATYESGFVIDKFPISRPNLTFSTLTVSNMSPEDSSIYLCSVGGQEGEKLFFGSGTQLSVL.

This clone showed up just once. The CDR3: CAWRRGREAFF. CDR3 coding DNA: TGTGCCTGGAGGAGAGGGCGGGAAGCTTTCTTT. J is TRBJ1-1 and V is TRBV30; D call uncertain. Germline CDR1 GTSNPN, CDR2 SVGIG (reference sequence). The length of the CDR3 is 11 residues. The ends were cut back, 3 bases at V and 8 bases at J, with 10 bases in the middle.

The chain carries TRBV15 and TRBJ2-7; 7 nucleotides match TRBD1. J lost 9 bases, V lost 2 bases, and 10 bases had no gene match. Germline V CDR1 and CDR2: LNHNV, YYDKDF (reference sequence). The CDR3 length is 14 residues. The CDR3 DNA reads TGTGCCACCAGCAGAAGGGGGCCACGAGAGTGGCAGTACTTC. Protein product: CATSRRGPREWQYF.

Worth noting for this clone: Mismatch with germline at one junction end may stem from a read error. J is TRBJ2-1 and V is TRBV7-9; 13 bases are shared with TRBD2. CDR1 and CDR2 (germline): SEHNR, FQNEAQ (reference sequence). This CDR3 has 18 amino acids. Written as DNA, the CDR3 is TGTTCCAGCAGCTCCCCAACTAGCGGGAGGGCCTCCTACAATGAGCAGTTCTTC. It is translated as CSSSSPTSGRASYNEQFF. Using reference TRBV7-9 and TRBJ2-1 for the parts outside the CDR3, the full variable domain is DTGVSQNPRHKITKRGQNVTFRCDPISEHNRLYWYRQTLGQGPEFLTYFQNEAQLEKSRLLSDRFSAERPKGSFSTLEIQRTEQGDSAMYLCSSSSPTSGRASYNEQFFGPGTRLTVL.

The chain recombines TRBV10-3 with TRBJ2-2; D is unclear. CDR1 is ENHRY, CDR2 SYGVKD, per germline. The V and J ends lost 4 bases and 4 bases respectively, with 16 bases between them. This CDR3 is built from 16 residues. The CDR3 DNA is TGTGCCATCAGTGGAGGATCCACGGTGGGCACCGGGGAGCTGTTTTTT. The encoded protein is CAISGGSTVGTGELFF.

The chain joins TRBV6-5 to TRBJ1-1, with 12 bases fitting TRBD1. Trimming took 5 bases from V and 4 from J; bases not matched to a gene: 2. CDR3 size: 14 residues. Germline values: CDR1 MNHEY, CDR2 SVGAGI. CDR3 sequence (DNA): TGTGCCAGCAGTCGGGACAGGGGGCCCACTGAAGCTTTCTTT. Its protein product is CASSRDRGPTEAFF.

A few counts support this clone. The chain employs TRBV2 and TRBJ2-5, with D hard to call. Trimming stripped 1 base from V and 4 bases from J, with 13 bases between. CDR1 and CDR2 (germline): SNHLY, FYNNEI. The CDR3 is made up of 15 amino acids. CDR3 nucleotides: TGTGCCAGCAGTGAAGGGGCGTACCTGAGAGAGACCCAGTACTTC. This codes for CASSEGAYLRETQYF.

This chain joins TRBV7-2 and TRBJ2-3; 8 bases match TRBD2. Looked up from germline, CDR1 is SGHTA and CDR2 is FQGNSA. CDR3 length: 16 residues. The J segment lost 8 bases and the V segment lost 3 bases, leaving 13 bases of the junction unmatched. Here the CDR3 reads CASSFRSGSGSPTQYF. CDR3 bases: TGTGCCAGCAGCTTTCGAAGCGGGAGTGGTTCGCCTACGCAGTATTTT.

This clone was observed once. This rearrangement joins TRBV11-3 to TRBJ2-3; 12 positions agree with TRBD2. The length of the CDR3 is 17 residues. Germline V gene lookup returns CDR1 SGHNT and CDR2 YENEEA. V trimming: 5 bases; J trimming: 5 bases; junction bases outside the gene matches: 11. This CDR3 is CASSQGLAGGEEDTQYF. The CDR3 nucleotides are TGTGCCAGCAGCCAGGGGCTAGCGGGAGGGGAAGAAGATACGCAGTATTTT.

V and J are TRBV6-6 and TRBJ2-1; 8 nucleotides line up with TRBD2. Germline V gene sequence: CDR1 MNHNY, CDR2 SVGAGI (reference sequence). V lost 6 bases to trimming and J lost 4 bases; unmatched junction nucleotides: 8. CDR3 length: 15 amino acids. The CDR3 reads CASSDTSGQYNEQFF. For the CDR3, the DNA is TGTGCCAGCAGCGACACTAGCGGCCAATACAATGAGCAGTTCTTC.

The rearrangement links TRBV10-2 to TRBJ1-1, with 9 bases that match TRBD1. This CDR3 is 15 amino acids long. The V gene's germline CDR1 is WSHSY and CDR2 SAAADI. Unmatched junction bases numbered 5, after V lost 0 bases and J lost 6 bases. Here the CDR3 reads CASSESGTGIAEAFF. The CDR3 nucleotides read TGCGCCAGCAGTGAGTCCGGGACAGGGATCGCTGAAGCTTTCTTT.

The genes are TRBV5-1 and TRBJ2-1; a possible D gene is TRBD2 (5 bases). Germline assignment: CDR1 SGHRS and CDR2 YFSETQ. The CDR3 extends over 12 amino acids. V gave up 7 bases and J gave up 6 bases, with 11 bases separating them. CDR3 loop: CASRPGGNEQFF. The DNA of the CDR3 is TGCGCCAGCCGCCCAGGAGGCAATGAGCAGTTCTTC. Full variable domain (rest looked up from reference TRBV5-1 and TRBJ2-1): KAGVTQTPRYLIKTRGQQVTLSCSPISGHRSVSWYQQTPGQGLQFLFEYFSETQRNKGNFPGRFSGRQFSNSRSEMNVSTLELGDSALYLCASRPGGNEQFFGPGTRLTVL.